The 16 T cell receptor beta chains reported below all come from one sample, sequenced in a study of T cell responses to AZD1222 COVID-19 vaccine. Libraries were prepared by immunoSEQ multiplex PCR; TCRdb keeps only in-frame clonotypes and omits some of them. The table has approximately 73,000 clones, about four fifths seen once; the top ten hold about a tenth. The source material was peripheral blood, sampled on day 0 of AZD1222 vaccination. The receptors were gathered from an adult in good health.

The CDR3 DNA sequence: TGTGCCAGCAGACCCGTAGTCAACTCAAACTACGAGCAGTACTTC. Translated, it gives CASRPVVNSNYEQYF. The chain uses TRBV6-5 and TRBJ2-7, with no clear D. Germline V gene sequence: CDR1 MNHEY, CDR2 SVGAGI. The V gene lost 6 bases and the J gene lost 3 bases, with 18 bases spanning the gap. The CDR3 is made up of 15 amino acids.

The genes are TRBV2 and TRBJ1-6, with a possible D match to TRBD1 (6 bases). This CDR3 region has 15 residues. CDR1 and CDR2 (germline): SNHLY, FYNNEI. V gave up 6 bases and J gave up 7 bases, with 16 bases separating them. CDR3 sequence reads: CASRQTGWYNSPLHF. The CDR3, as DNA: TGTGCCAGCAGGCAAACAGGGTGGTACAATTCACCCCTCCACTTT.

The chain couples TRBV5-1 to TRBJ1-3; no clear D. This CDR3 spans 15 amino acids. The V and J ends lost 1 base and 4 bases respectively, with 12 bases between them. Germline CDR1 is SGHRS and CDR2 is YFSETQ. The CDR3, as DNA: TGCGCCAGCAGCTTGCTCCCCTTCGCGGGAAACACCATATATTTT. Translating gives CASSLLPFAGNTIYF.

The chain joins TRBV9 to TRBJ2-3; no clear D gene. CDR1 is SGDLS and CDR2 is YYNGEE in the germline V gene. V was pared by 4 bases and J by 1 base, with 13 bases between. CDR3 length equals 15 residues. CDR3 loop: CASSPHRQGTDTQYF. The DNA of the CDR3 is TGTGCCAGCAGCCCACACCGGCAAGGCACAGATACGCAGTATTTT.

The chain combines TRBV28 with TRBJ1-6; the D gene is possibly TRBD1 (6 bases). Germline CDR1 and CDR2: MDHEN and SYDVKM. The V and J ends lost 1 base and 7 bases respectively, with 14 bases between them. The length of the CDR3 is 16 residues. The CDR3 spells CASSLLRGGANSPLHF. DNA for the CDR3: TGTGCCAGCAGTTTATTAAGGGGGGGCGCGAATTCACCCCTCCACTTT.

The V call is TRBV7-8, the J call TRBJ1-5; no definite D call. Trimming shortened V by 5 bases and J by 9 bases, and 14 bases separated the two germline ends. Germline values: CDR1 SGHVS, CDR2 FQNEAQ. There are 13 residues in the CDR3. CDR3 in amino acids: CASSPPPPSPQHF. CDR3 nucleotides: TGTGCCAGCAGCCCCCCGCCACCGTCGCCCCAGCATTTT.

The genes are TRBV3-1 (or the pseudogene TRBV3-2) and TRBJ1-5; no clear D. Trimming pared 0 bases from V and 5 bases from J, leaving 8 bases between. CDR3 length equals 14 residues. Germline CDR1 reads LGHDT; CDR2 reads YNNKEL (reference sequence). CDR3 sequence: CASSQEVGYQPQHF. The DNA for the CDR3 is TGTGCCAGCAGCCAAGAAGTAGGGTATCAGCCCCAGCATTTT.

The V gene is TRBV4-1, the J gene TRBJ1-1; D may be TRBD1 (6 bases). V was shortened by 0 bases and J by 11 bases, with 19 bases between the two germline ends. Germline CDR1 and CDR2: MGHRA and YSYEKL. The length of the CDR3 is 15 residues. CDR3: CASSQEATGQFMAFF. CDR3 nucleotide sequence: TGCGCCAGCAGCCAAGAAGCGACAGGTCAATTTATGGCTTTCTTT.

This clone appeared a few times. This chain's CDR3 is CASSTPGQPKNIQYF. In DNA, the CDR3 is TGTGCCAGCAGCACTCCGGGACAGCCCAAAAACATTCAGTACTTC. The V and J genes are TRBV2 and TRBJ2-4, with 7 positions matching TRBD1. Germline V gene data show CDR1 as SNHLY and CDR2 as FYNNEI. V gave up 6 bases and J gave up 2 bases; unmatched junction bases: 7. This CDR3 contains 15 residues.

V is TRBV28 and J is TRBJ1-2; D ambiguous. Per the germline V gene, CDR1 is MDHEN and CDR2 is SYDVKM. The V gene lost 2 bases and the J gene lost 5 bases, with 6 bases spanning the gap. This CDR3 has 12 amino acids. CDR3 sequence (DNA): TGTGCCAGCAGTTTAAAACAGTATGGCTACACCTTC. It translates to CASSLKQYGYTF.

J is TRBJ2-2 and V is TRBV6-4, with 7 bases lining up with TRBD1. Germline V gives CDR1 MRHNA, CDR2 SNTAGT. V was clipped by 6 bases and J by 3 bases; unmatched bases: 4. The CDR3 contains 14 residues. The CDR3 loop is CASRTGYDTGELFF. The CDR3 nucleotides are TGTGCCAGCAGGACAGGGTATGACACCGGGGAGCTGTTTTTT.

V is TRBV28 and J is TRBJ1-6; 8 nucleotides line up with TRBD1. The ends lost 5 bases at V and 6 bases at J; junction bases unmatched: 3. Germline CDR1 reads MDHEN; CDR2 reads SYDVKM. This CDR3 has 14 residues. The chain's CDR3 is CASSPGGPNSPLHF. The CDR3 DNA reads TGTGCCAGCAGTCCAGGGGGCCCTAATTCACCCCTCCACTTT.

The chain employs TRBV6-6 and TRBJ1-6; D remains unclear. Trimming removed 2 bases at V and 8 bases at J, with 10 bases between. Germline values: CDR1 MNHNY, CDR2 SVGAGI (reference sequence). CDR3 length: 14 amino acids. CDR3 bases: TGTGCCAGCAGTTACGCTCCGGCGGATTCACCCCTCCACTTT. Residues: CASSYAPADSPLHF.

The CDR3 sequence is CASSYAGDGNQPQHF. The CDR3 DNA reads TGTGCCAGCAGTTACGCAGGGGATGGCAATCAGCCCCAGCATTTT. The chain carries TRBV6-2 or TRBV6-3 and TRBJ1-5; weak D call: TRBD1 (6 bases). CDR1 is MNHEY, CDR2 SVGEGT, per germline. The CDR3 loop spans 15 amino acids. Trimming stripped 2 bases from V and 2 bases from J, with 10 bases between.

V is TRBV10-2 and J is TRBJ2-5; D is perhaps TRBD1 (6 bases). Trimming removed 0 bases from V and 5 bases from J, with 16 bases in between. The CDR3 is made up of 16 amino acids. The germline V gene has CDR1 WSHSY and CDR2 SAAADI. DNA for the CDR3: TGCGCCAGCAGTGAGTCAACTTACAGGGTAAAGGAGACCCAGTACTTC. This gives the protein CASSESTYRVKETQYF.

This chain connects TRBV28 to TRBJ1-2, with 10 bases fitting TRBD1. The CDR3 consists of 18 residues. V dropped 2 bases and J dropped 3; count of bases not matched to a gene: 12. Germline CDR1 and CDR2: MDHEN and SYDVKM. The CDR3 DNA reads TGTGCCAGCAGTTTACCTGGACAGGGGGTGTCTATAGACTATGGCTACACCTTC. It yields the protein CASSLPGQGVSIDYGYTF.